The subject of this entry is one T cell receptor (beta chain). The antigen it binds to is not known. No base-level quality is on record; no much larger clone is a single base apart. Library construction relied on the immunoSEQ multiplex PCR assay. The multiplex PCR relied on a mix of 60 forward primers for TCR Vbeta segments and 13 reverse primers for TCR Jbeta segments. The CDR3 region of rearranged TCR beta genes was amplified from genomic DNA by a multiplex PCR assay. The Illumina HiSeq System was used to sequence the amplified TCR beta libraries as 87-base-pair reads. Processing in the source paper ran as follows. Across the 640 or so repertoires, a later analysis counted approximately 75 million unique TCR beta chains, some 11 million of which were shared by at least two donors. To remove PCR and sequencing errors, raw reads were error-corrected and collapsed into unique sequences using a nearest-neighbor algorithm that merged closely related sequences. To assign V, D and J gene segments, CDR3 sequences were aligned to IMGT reference sequences. For a sequence to be retained, a match of at least six nucleotides to both a V gene segment and a J gene segment was required. Rearrangements were classified as productive when the CDR3 lacked stop codons and remained in frame with V and J, and all other rearrangements were classified as non-productive. CDR3 was defined by IMGT convention, running from the second conserved V-encoded cysteine to the conserved J-encoded phenylalanine. The earlier analysis of fewer than 750 of the donors excluded sequences that lacked an unambiguous match to a single V gene segment. An earlier analysis of under 750 of the donors called V segments functional above 56.7% productive rearrangements and segregating when the between-donor standard deviation exceeded 5%. A statistical classification framework was built to diagnose cytomegalovirus status from the catalog of TCR beta chain sequences. A later analysis assigned V and J genes by comparing TCR nucleotide sequences with IMGT/GENE-DB human TR gene sequences. A later analysis assigned CDR3 sequences and most-parsimonious VDJ recombination scenarios with the TCRdist pipeline. In a later analysis, every TCR beta chain was defined by the combination of its CDR3 amino acid sequence and its V-gene family, and reads without a unique V-gene family were dropped. A later analysis removed several hundred highly shared, low-generation-probability nucleotide sequences to deal with suspected cross-contamination and a sequencing artifact. For each public chain, a later analysis derived a clonal expansion index from normalized ranks of inferred template counts within each repertoire. In a later analysis, generation probabilities were computed using a VDJ recombination model fitted to out-of-frame rearrangements, and the results were checked against IGoR. A later analysis scored TCR-TCR, TCR-HLA and TCR-CMV co-occurrence with hypergeometric tests, applying a repertoire-size bias correction to TCR pairs. False discovery rates were estimated in a later analysis by permuting HLA or CMV assignments 20 times. In a later analysis, co-occurring TCRs were grouped using DBSCAN, and TCRdist sequence similarity was added for clustering within HLA-allele-positive subsets. For co-occurrence clustering, repertoires with fewer than 30,000 or more than 120,000 public chains were excluded, along with four to six repertoires with anomalous nucleotide sharing. This immuneACCESS table, as held by TCRdb, lists in-frame sequences with V and J called but not all clones. Of the missing ones, under half trace to an unresolved V gene in checked studies; the others have no known cause. That table furnishes V, J and clone size, whereas the DNA furnished D and trimming. Recorded for this sample are 140,000 to 150,000 clones; 75% to 90% of them occurred a single time. The leading ten clones occupy around 4.4% of the sample.

The data are from a study of cytomegalovirus exposure and HLA in healthy donors (dated by TCRdb to 2016 to 2017). Notes on the research overall: An earlier analysis of approximately 640 of the donors reported 250 to 300 Gb of sequence data and 117 million unique TCR beta sequences from 150 million to 200 million T cells. To study patterns of TCR occurrence, a later analysis re-analyzed previously published TCR beta repertoires from under 750 donors and added high-resolution HLA genotyping. Along with the roughly 670-subject first cohort, a separate validation cohort of 120 different subjects was used. The study aimed to test whether signatures of past pathogen exposure could be identified by cataloging public T cell receptors. All discovery cohort repertoires had been generated on a single sequencing platform. The study profiled the T cell repertoires of about 640 subjects by immunosequencing and related them to cytomegalovirus serostatus. Donor age, sex, ethnicity and CMV serostatus were compiled together with the repertoire data. A later genetic analysis used genome-wide SNP genotypes for about three fifths of the 666 donors, treating that subset as a discovery cohort. About 300 gigabases of sequencing data and approximately 85 million unique TCR sequences were included in an early release covering several hundred HLA-typed donors. The number of typed donors differed by locus: 629-630 for A, B, C, DRB1 and DQB1; 500 to 550 for DQA1; some 590 for DPA1; and some 470 for DPB1. Among the roughly 400 genotyped donors, 81% belonged to the genetic ancestry cluster associated with self-reported Caucasian donors. To predict cytomegalovirus infection status, the study brought together high-throughput TCR immunosequencing, statistical association of individual TCRs with disease status, and machine learning. Class I and class II HLA loci were covered by the typing at four-digit resolution. Across about 370 genotyped donors of the cohort, an average of 235,054 unique TCR beta nucleotide sequences per donor were sequenced, and roughly 18% of those sequences were non-productive. Five DR-DQ haplotypes were treated as single units for association and clustering because of strong linkage in the cohort. Rather than using new phenotypic data, the later analysis identified candidate immune exposures from TCR beta sequences and from how often those sequences occurred across donors. In an earlier analysis of roughly 540 of the donors, high-throughput TCR beta sequencing was used to judge whether each TCR beta V gene segment behaved as functional or pseudogenic.

As encoded in the germline V gene, CDR1 is SNHLY while CDR2 is FYNNEI. There are 14 amino acids in the CDR3, from cysteine to phenylalanine inclusive. Only the CDR3 part of the read is kept: 42 bases, read in frame from the first base. What the work shows at the level of the full study, not this receptor alone: An association between a missense DCLRE1C variant and V-gene and J-gene trimming of TCR beta chains was found in a later genetic analysis and replicated in an independent cohort. In the study, 164 TCR beta chains were listed as associated with cytomegalovirus. Because the 87-base-pair reads could not distinguish some IMGT-functional V segments, including TRBV6-2 and TRBV6-3, those segments were excluded. While some public TCRs were present in many individuals, most TCR sequences turned up only very rarely across donors. Broadly in line with IMGT annotations, most TCR beta V segments showed up in productive rearrangements about 87% or about 30% of the time in an earlier analysis of about 500 of the donors. Compared with equally common non-associated chains, HLA-associated TCR beta chains in a later analysis were more clonally expanded and had lower generation probabilities. Most CMV-associated TCR beta chains appeared to be HLA-restricted in a later analysis, and the HLA associations seemed to be driven largely by CMV exposure. Linkage disequilibrium might explain the correlated functional status among segregating V segments, but an unknown experimental factor could not be ruled out. The classifier was reported to diagnose cytomegalovirus status with high specificity and sensitivity in both the original cohort and the validation cohort. HLA typing was unavailable for some donors at each locus, so association tests used only the typed subset. Because counts were too low, seventeen rarely observed V segments, including chromosome 9 orphons, were left out of the earlier analysis of some 600 of the donors. Compared with the approximately 600-donor mean, donors in an Asian-associated ancestry cluster had fewer N-insertions in productive TCRs, according to a later genetic analysis. In vitro tests confirmed that a few of the cytomegalovirus-associated TCR beta chains recognize cytomegalovirus antigens. Presence/absence analyses assumed roughly uniform sequencing depth across donors, an assumption that may not hold. A later analysis associated about 17,000 TCR beta sequences with specific HLA alleles at a false discovery rate of 0.05. Assigning TCR associations to individual alleles was difficult when HLA alleles, especially DR and DQ, strongly co-occurred. Several of the top co-occurrence clusters appeared to be linked to parvovirus B19, influenza, CMV and Epstein-Barr virus, according to a later analysis. In this cohort, only TCR beta chains were sequenced, and detectable features were limited by the absence of alpha or paired-chain data. CMV serostatus was the only immune exposure information available for the cohort. It was suggested by the authors that the approach could potentially be generalized to other disease states and immunological phenotypes. A further reported finding was that TCR beta sequences accurately predicted the HLA-A and HLA-B alleles for most subjects in the first cohort. According to a later analysis, TCR association rates differed among HLA loci, with DRB1 alleles showing the most associated TCRs and HLA-C alleles showing the fewest. A cluster of highly shared sequence variants was judged likely to represent a technical artifact of the sequencing pipeline.

The cohort consisted of 670 or so healthy bone marrow donors. Cohort members were all nominally healthy when sampled, although unrecorded immune exposures were likely present. The donor was CMV seronegative and belonged to the group of 350 to 400 seronegative cohort members. A peripheral blood sample was collected from each donor, and TCR beta sequencing was performed on peripheral blood mononuclear cells. Genomic DNA was extracted from the blood cell samples with the Qiagen DNeasy Blood Extraction Kit. The sequence is built from TRBV2 and TRBJ2-5, and 8 junctional nucleotides match TRBD1. The J call could be wrong; TRBJ2-7 is a better fit for the DNA end. Sequenced: PBMCs. This receptor was taken from a man aged 35-49 years in good health and CMV-seronegative. The nucleotide sequence reads as follows: TGTGCCAGCAGGCGGACAGGGCCCTCCTACGAGCAGTACTTC. The resulting protein is CASRRTGPSYEQYF.